This is a list of T cell receptor beta chains from one sample in a study of blood T cells in healthy people across ages. TCRdb independently ran MiXCR on the 5' RACE reads; one entry per CDR3 protein. The table shows just over 1 million distinct CDR3 sequences, with under 45% occurring only once. The sequenced sample was blood. The receptors here all came from a woman aged 55-69 years in good health. Both conserved end residues are part of each CDR3.

>TRBJ2-7|TRBV5-1
CASRGSGSEQYF
>TRBJ2-1|TRBV11-2
CASSASDEQFF
>TRBJ1-1|TRBV10-3
CAIRPLKGLENTEAFF
>TRBJ1-2|TRBV27
CASSEAGLQNYGYTF
>TRBJ2-5|TRBV6-2/TRBV6-3
CASLSRTSGRTETQYF
>TRBJ1-5|TRBV6-1
CASRPVGGNQPQHF
>TRBJ2-1|TRBV9
CASSVRLEVVAADEQFF
>TRBJ2-6|TRBV20-1
CSASGGLTGANVLTF
>TRBJ2-7|TRBV6-1
CTSSEGLLVWAQYF
>NA|TRBV5-1
CASSLEGGRDEQYF
>TRBJ2-1|TRBV2
CASRGGGRGPYNEQFF
>TRBJ2-6|TRBV7-3
CASSPRGGTYSGANVLTF
>TRBJ2-6|TRBV20-1
CSASGGNVLTF
>TRBJ2-5|TRBV18
CASLLSGSQETQYF
>TRBJ2-5|TRBV12-3/TRBV12-4
CASSLEGGVWETQYF
>TRBJ1-4|TRBV7-9
CASSPTFGEKLFF
>TRBJ2-1|TRBV5-1
CASSLGTSIYNEQFF
>TRBJ2-1|TRBV9
CASSGQKNEQFF
>NA|TRBV7-2
CASSWTRIYEQYF
>TRBJ2-4|TRBV25-1
CASSDLVENIQYF
>TRBJ2-7|TRBV20-1
CSGTSGDYEQYF
>TRBJ2-3|TRBV7-6
CASSSSLTSTDTQYF
>TRBJ2-7|TRBV20-1
CSARVAGGTYEQYF
>TRBJ2-1|TRBV27
CASSPRQSNEQFF
>TRBJ1-1|TRBV6-1
CASSVQGGGTEAFF
>TRBJ2-4|TRBV5-1
CASSLEGQGVKNIQYF
>TRBJ2-6|TRBV20-1
CSARTRANVLTF
>TRBJ2-7|TRBV5-1
CASSLLAGGISYEQYF
>TRBJ2-5|TRBV29-1
CSVGGVLETQYF
>TRBJ1-3|TRBV4-1
CASSQDTGHGNTIYF
>TRBJ2-1|TRBV28
CASSYRVSEQFF
>TRBJ2-1|TRBV20-1
CSARVRGRGLWGEQFF
>TRBJ2-4|TRBV13
CASSTTADEQYF
>TRBJ2-7|TRBV7-8
CASSLVGTTYGQYF
>TRBJ2-5|TRBV29-1
CSVDDLMKTQYF
>TRBJ2-5|TRBV29-1
CSVANSEQYF
>TRBJ2-1|TRBV27
CASSLSASGAGNEQFF
>TRBJ1-1|TRBV10-2
CASQFDTEAFF
>TRBJ1-5|TRBV20-1
CSARAPSARQGYNQPQHF
>TRBJ1-1|TRBV7-9
CASSFPPRVNEAFF
>TRBJ2-5|TRBV20-1
CSARDNNLGETQYF
>TRBJ2-5|TRBV14
CASSQDGGLGQETQYF
>TRBJ2-1|TRBV7-7
CASSPGVLSYNEQFF
>TRBJ2-2|TRBV5-1
CASSLGLETGELFF
>NA|TRBV3-1
CASSHGTGSYNEQYF
>TRBJ2-5|TRBV25-1
CASNTGTGAQYF
>TRBJ2-7|TRBV2
CAGSGASGSSYEQYF
>TRBJ2-6|TRBV12-3/TRBV12-4
CASTYKAQSSGANVLTF
>TRBJ2-5|TRBV12-3/TRBV12-4
CASSDAGQDTGQYF
>TRBJ2-1|TRBV12-3/TRBV12-4
CASSWQGSYNEQFF
>TRBJ1-2|TRBV9
CASSGGTGGAGYGYTF
>TRBJ2-7|TRBV6-1
CASRKGGLDSYEQYF
>TRBJ2-7|TRBV14
CASSQWQGSYEQYF
>TRBJ2-1|TRBV6-5
CASSYLLRRDNEQFF
>TRBJ2-3|TRBV6-4
CASIYTGNGARDTQYF
>TRBJ2-1|TRBV29-1
CSVKGRENEQFF
>TRBJ2-1|TRBV20-1
CSARDSQLYNEQFF